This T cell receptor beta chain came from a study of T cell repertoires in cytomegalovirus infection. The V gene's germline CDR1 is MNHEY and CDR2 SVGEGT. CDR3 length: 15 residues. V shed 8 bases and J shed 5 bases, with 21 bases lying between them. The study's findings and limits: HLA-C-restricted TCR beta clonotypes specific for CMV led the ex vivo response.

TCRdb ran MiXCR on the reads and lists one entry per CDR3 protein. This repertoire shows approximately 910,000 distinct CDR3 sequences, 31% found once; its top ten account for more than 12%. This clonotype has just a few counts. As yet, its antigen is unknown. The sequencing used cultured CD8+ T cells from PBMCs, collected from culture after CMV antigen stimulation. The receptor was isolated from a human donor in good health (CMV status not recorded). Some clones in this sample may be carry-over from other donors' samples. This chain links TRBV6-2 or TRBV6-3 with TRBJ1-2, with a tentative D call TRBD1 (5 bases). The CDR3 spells CASESPGDEGYGYTF. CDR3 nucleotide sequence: TGTGCCAGCGAGTCCCCCGGGGACGAAGGGTATGGCTACACCTTC.